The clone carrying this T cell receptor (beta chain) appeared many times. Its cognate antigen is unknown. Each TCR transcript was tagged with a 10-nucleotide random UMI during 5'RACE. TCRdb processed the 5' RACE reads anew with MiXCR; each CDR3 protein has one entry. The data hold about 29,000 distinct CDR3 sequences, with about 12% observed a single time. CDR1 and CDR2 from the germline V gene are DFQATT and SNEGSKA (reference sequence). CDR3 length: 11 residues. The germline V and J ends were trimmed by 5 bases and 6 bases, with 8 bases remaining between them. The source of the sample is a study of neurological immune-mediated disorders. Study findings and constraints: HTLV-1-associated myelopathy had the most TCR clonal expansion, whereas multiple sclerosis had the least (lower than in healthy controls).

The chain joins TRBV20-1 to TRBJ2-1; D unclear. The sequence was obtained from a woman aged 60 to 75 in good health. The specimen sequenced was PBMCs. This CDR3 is CSARTSNEQFF. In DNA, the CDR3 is TGCAGTGCTCGGACCTCCAATGAGCAGTTCTTC.